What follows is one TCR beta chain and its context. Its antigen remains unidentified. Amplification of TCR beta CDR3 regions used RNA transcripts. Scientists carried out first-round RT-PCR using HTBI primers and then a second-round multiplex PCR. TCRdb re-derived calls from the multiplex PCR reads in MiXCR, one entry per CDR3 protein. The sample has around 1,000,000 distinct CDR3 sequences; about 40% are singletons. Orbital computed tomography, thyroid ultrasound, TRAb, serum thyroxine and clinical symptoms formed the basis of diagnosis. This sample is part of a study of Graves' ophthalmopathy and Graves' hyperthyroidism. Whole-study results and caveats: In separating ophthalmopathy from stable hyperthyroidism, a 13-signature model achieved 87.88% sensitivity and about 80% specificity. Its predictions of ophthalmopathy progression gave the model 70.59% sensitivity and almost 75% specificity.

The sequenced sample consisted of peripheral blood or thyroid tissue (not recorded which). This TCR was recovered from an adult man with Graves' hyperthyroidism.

The CDR3 is CASSSRLGRQYF. The CDR3 DNA sequence: TGTGCCAGCAGCTCCAGACTAGGGCGACAGTACTTC. The V gene is TRBV7-3, the J gene TRBJ2-5; a possible D gene is TRBD2 (6 bases). The CDR3 sequence is 12 residues long. Germline assignment: CDR1 SGHTA and CDR2 FQGTGA. The V end lost 4 bases, the J end lost 11 bases, and 14 bases lay between the germline ends.